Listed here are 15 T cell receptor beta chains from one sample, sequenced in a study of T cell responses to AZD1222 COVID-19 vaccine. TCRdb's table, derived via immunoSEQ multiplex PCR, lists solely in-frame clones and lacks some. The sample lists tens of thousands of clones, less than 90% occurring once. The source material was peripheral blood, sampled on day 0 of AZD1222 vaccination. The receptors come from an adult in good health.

This CDR3 reads CASSLYPDRQYNEQFF. In nucleotides, the CDR3 is TGTGCCAGCAGCTTGTACCCGGACAGGCAATACAATGAGCAGTTCTTC. This chain joins TRBV5-8 and TRBJ2-1; 7 bases match TRBD1. Germline loops: CDR1 SGHTS, CDR2 YDEGEE. V trimming: 1 base; J trimming: 4 bases; junction bases outside the gene matches: 8. This CDR3 has 16 amino acids. The entire variable domain, with the rest obtained from reference TRBV5-8 and TRBJ2-1, is as follows: EAGVTQSPTHLIKTRGQQATLRCSPISGHTSVYWYQQALGLGLQFLLWYDEGEERNRGNFPPRFSGRQFPNYSSELNVNALELEDSALYLCASSLYPDRQYNEQFFGPGTRLTVL.

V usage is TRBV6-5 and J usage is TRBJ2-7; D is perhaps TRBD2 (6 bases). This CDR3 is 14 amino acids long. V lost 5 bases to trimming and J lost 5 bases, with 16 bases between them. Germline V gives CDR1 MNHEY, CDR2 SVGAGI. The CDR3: CASSPKPGGNEQYF. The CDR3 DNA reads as TGTGCCAGCAGTCCCAAGCCAGGCGGGAACGAGCAGTACTTC.

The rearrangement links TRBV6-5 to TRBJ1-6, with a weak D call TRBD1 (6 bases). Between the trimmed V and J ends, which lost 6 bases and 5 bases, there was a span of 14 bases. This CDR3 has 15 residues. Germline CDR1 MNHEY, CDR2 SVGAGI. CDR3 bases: TGTGCCAGCAGGCCCACAGGGAATCATAATTCACCCCTCCACTTT. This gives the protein CASRPTGNHNSPLHF.

CDR3: CASSLGAGGPGEQYF. The DNA for the CDR3 is TGTGCCAGCAGCTTAGGTGCGGGAGGGCCGGGGGAGCAGTACTTC. The chain is built from TRBV7-6 and TRBJ2-7, with 9 nucleotides matching TRBD2. This CDR3 region has 15 residues. From germline, CDR1 is SGHVS and CDR2 FNYEAQ. The trim removed 1 base at V and 7 bases at J, leaving 8 bases unmatched.

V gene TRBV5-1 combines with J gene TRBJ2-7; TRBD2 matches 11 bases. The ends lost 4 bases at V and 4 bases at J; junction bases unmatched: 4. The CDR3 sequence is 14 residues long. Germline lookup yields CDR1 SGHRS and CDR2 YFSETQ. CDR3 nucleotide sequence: TGCGCCAGCAGCACGGGACTAGCGGATTACGAGCAGTACTTC. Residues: CASSTGLADYEQYF. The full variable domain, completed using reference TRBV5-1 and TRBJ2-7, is KAGVTQTPRYLIKTRGQQVTLSCSPISGHRSVSWYQQTPGQGLQFLFEYFSETQRNKGNFPGRFSGRQFSNSRSEMNVSTLELGDSALYLCASSTGLADYEQYFGPGTRLTVT.

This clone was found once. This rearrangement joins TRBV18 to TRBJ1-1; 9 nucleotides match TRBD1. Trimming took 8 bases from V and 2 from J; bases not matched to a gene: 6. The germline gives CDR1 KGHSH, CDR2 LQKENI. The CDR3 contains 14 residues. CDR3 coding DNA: TGTGCCAGCGTCGGGGACAGGGCAAACACTGAAGCTTTCTTT. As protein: CASVGDRANTEAFF.

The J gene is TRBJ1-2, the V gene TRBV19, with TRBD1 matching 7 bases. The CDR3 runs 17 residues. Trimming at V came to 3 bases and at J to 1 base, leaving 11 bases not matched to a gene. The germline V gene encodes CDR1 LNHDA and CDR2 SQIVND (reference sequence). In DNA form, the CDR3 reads TGTGCCAGTAGTATGGGGGACAGCCAAGCCTATAACTATGGCTACACCTTC. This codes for CASSMGDSQAYNYGYTF. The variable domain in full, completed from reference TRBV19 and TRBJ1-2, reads DGGITQSPKYLFRKEGQNVTLSCEQNLNHDAMYWYRQDPGQGLRLIYYSQIVNDFQKGDIAEGYSVSREKKESFPLTVTSAQKNPTAFYLCASSMGDSQAYNYGYTFGSGTRLTVV.

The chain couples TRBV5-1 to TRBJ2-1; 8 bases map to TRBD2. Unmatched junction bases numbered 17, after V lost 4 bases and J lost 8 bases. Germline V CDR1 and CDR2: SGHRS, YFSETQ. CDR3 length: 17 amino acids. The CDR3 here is CASSPLPTTGTRYEQFF. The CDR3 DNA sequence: TGCGCCAGCAGCCCTCTTCCGACAACCGGGACTAGATATGAGCAGTTCTTC.

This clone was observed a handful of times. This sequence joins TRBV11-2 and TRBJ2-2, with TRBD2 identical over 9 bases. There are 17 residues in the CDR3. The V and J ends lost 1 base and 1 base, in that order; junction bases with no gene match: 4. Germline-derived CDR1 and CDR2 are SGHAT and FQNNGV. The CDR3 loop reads CASSLAGLAWNTGELFF. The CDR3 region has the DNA TGTGCCAGCAGCTTAGCGGGACTAGCTTGGAACACCGGGGAGCTGTTTTTT.

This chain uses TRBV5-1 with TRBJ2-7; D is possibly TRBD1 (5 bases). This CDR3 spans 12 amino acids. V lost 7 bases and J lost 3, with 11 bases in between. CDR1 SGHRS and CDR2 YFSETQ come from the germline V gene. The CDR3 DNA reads TGCGCCAGCGCCGACAGTTTCTACGAGCAGTACTTC. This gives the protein CASADSFYEQYF.

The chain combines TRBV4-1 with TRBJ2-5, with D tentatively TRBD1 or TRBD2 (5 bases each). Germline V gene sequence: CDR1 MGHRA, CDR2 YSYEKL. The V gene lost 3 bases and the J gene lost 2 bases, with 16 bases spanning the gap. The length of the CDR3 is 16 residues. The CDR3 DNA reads TGCGCCAGCAGCCACCCCACGACGGGACCACAAGAGACCCAGTACTTC. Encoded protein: CASSHPTTGPQETQYF.

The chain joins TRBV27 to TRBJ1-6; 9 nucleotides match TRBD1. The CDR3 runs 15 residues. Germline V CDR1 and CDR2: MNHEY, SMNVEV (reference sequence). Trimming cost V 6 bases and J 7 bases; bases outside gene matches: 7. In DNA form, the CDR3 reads TGTGCCAGCAGATCCCGGGACAGGGCCAATTCACCCCTCCACTTT. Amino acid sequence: CASRSRDRANSPLHF.

CDR3 DNA: TGTGCCACCTCGGTTCCGGATGGAAACACCATATATTTT. It encodes CATSVPDGNTIYF. The chain joins TRBV10-3 to TRBJ1-3; D call uncertain. The CDR3 consists of 13 residues. Trimming cost V 10 bases and J 3 bases, with 13 bases left between them. The germline V gene has CDR1 ENHRY and CDR2 SYGVKD.

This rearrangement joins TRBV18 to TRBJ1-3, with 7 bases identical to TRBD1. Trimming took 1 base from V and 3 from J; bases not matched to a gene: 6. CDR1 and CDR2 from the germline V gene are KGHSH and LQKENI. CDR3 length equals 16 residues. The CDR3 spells CASSPQEGAVGNTIYF. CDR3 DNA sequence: TGTGCCAGCTCACCACAGGAGGGGGCGGTTGGAAACACCATATATTTT.

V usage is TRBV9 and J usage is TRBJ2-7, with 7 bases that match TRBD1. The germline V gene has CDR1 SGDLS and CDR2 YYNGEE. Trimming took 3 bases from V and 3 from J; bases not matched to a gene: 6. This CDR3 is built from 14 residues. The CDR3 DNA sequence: TGTGCCAGCAGCGCCGCCGGACAGGACTACGAGCAGTACTTC. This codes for CASSAAGQDYEQYF. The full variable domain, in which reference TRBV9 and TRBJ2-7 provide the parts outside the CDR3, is DSGVTQTPKHLITATGQRVTLRCSPRSGDLSVYWYQQSLDQGLQFLIQYYNGEERAKGNILERFSAQQFPDLHSELNLSSLELGDSALYFCASSAAGQDYEQYFGPGTRLTVT.